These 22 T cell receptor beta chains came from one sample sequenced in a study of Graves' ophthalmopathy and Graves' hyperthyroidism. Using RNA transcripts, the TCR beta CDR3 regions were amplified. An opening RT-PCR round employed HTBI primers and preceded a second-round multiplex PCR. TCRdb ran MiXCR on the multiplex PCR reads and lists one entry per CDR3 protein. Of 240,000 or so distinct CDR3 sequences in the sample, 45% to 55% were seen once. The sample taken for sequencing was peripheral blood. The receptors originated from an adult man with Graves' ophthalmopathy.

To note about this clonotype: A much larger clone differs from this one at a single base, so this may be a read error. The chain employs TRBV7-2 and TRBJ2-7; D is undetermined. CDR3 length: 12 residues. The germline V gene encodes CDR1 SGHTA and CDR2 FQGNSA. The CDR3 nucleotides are TGTGCCAGCAGGGGTAAGGTCTACGGGCAGTACTTC. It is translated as CASRGKVYGQYF. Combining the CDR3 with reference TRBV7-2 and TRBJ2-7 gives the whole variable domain GAGVSQSPSNKVTEKGKDVELRCDPISGHTALYWYRQSLGQGLEFLIYFQGNSAPDKSGLPSDRFSAERTGGSVSTLTIQRTQQEDSAVYLCASRGKVYGQYFGPGTRLTVT.

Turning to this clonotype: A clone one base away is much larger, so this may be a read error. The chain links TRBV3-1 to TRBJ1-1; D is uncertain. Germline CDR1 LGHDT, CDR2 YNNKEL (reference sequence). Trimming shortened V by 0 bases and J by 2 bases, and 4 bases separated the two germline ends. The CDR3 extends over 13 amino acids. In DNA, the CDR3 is TGTGCCAGCAGCCAAGACAGTAACACTGAAGCTTTCTTT. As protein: CASSQDSNTEAFF.

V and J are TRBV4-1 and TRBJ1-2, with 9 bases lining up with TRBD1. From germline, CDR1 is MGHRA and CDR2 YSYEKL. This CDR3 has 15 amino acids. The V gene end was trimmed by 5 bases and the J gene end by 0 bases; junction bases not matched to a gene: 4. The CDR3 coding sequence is TGCGCCAGCAGCGAACAGGGGGCGTCTAACTATGGCTACACCTTC. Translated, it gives CASSEQGASNYGYTF.

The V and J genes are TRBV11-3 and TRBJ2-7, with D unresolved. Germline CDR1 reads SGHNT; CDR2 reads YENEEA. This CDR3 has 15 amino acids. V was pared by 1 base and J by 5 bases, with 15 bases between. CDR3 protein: CASSLGLISHHEQYF. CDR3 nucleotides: TGTGCCAGCAGCTTAGGATTGATCTCTCATCACGAGCAGTACTTC.

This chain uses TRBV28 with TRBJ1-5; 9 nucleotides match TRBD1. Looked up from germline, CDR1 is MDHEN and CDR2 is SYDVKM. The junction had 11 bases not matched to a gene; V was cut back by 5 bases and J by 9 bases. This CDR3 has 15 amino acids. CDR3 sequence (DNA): TGTGCCAGCAGTCAGGGGACAGGGACGTCTACGCCCCAGCATTTT. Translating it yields CASSQGTGTSTPQHF.

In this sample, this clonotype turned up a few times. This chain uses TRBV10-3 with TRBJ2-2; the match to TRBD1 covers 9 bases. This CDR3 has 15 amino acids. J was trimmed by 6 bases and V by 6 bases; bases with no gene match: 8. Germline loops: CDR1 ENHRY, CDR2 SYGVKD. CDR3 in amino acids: CAIRRDRVKSGELFF. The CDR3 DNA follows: TGTGCCATCAGGAGGGACAGGGTGAAATCCGGGGAGCTGTTTTTT.

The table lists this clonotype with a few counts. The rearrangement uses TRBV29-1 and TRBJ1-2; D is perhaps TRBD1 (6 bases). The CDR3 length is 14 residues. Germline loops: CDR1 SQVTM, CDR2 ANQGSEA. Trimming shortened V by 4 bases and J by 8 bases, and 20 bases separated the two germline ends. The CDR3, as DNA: TGCAGCGTTGGAAGTTTTGAGGGGGTTGGCGGCTACACCTTC. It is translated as CSVGSFEGVGGYTF.

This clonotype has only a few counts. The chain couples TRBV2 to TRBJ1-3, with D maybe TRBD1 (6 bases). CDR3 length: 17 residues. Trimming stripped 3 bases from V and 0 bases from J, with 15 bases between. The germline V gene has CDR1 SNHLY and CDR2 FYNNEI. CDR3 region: CASSDRGALSSGNTIYF. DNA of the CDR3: TGTGCCAGCAGTGATCGGGGGGCCCTGAGCTCTGGAAACACCATATATTTT. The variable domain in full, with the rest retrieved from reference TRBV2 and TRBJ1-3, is EPEVTQTPSHQVTQMGQEVILRCVPISNHLYFYWYRQILGQKVEFLVSFYNNEISEKSEIFDDQFSVERPDGSNFTLKIRSTKLEDSAMYFCASSDRGALSSGNTIYFGEGSWLTVV.

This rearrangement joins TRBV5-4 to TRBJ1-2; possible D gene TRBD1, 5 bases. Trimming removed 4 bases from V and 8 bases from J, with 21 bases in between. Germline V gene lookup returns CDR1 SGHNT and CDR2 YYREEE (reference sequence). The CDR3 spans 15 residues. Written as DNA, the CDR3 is TGTGCCAGCAGCCCCGACGCAGGGCAGGGCGGCGGCTACACCTTC. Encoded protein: CASSPDAGQGGGYTF.

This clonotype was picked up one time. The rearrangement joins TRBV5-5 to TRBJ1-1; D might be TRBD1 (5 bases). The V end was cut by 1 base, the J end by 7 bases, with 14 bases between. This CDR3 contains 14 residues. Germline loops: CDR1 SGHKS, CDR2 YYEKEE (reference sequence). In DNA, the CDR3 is TGTGCCAGCAGCTTGAATAGGGGCGTGAATGAAGCTTTCTTT. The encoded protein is CASSLNRGVNEAFF. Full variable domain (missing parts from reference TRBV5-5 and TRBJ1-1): DAGVTQSPTHLIKTRGQQVTLRCSPISGHKSVSWYQQVLGQGPQFIFQYYEKEERGRGNFPDRFSARQFPNYSSELNVNALLLGDSALYLCASSLNRGVNEAFFGQGTRLTVV.

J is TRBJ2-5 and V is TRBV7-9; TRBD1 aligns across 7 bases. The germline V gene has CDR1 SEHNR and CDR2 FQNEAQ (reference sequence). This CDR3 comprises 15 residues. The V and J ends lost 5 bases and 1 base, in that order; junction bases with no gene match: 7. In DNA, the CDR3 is TGTGCCAGCAGCCGTTCTGACAGGGTCCAAGAGACCCAGTACTTC. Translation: CASSRSDRVQETQYF.

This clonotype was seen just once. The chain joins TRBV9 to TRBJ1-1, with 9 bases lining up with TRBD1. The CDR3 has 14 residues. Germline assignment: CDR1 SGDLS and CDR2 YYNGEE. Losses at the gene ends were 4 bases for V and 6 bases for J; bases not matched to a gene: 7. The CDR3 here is CASSQTGGGAEAFF. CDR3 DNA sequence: TGTGCCAGCAGCCAGACAGGGGGGGGGGCTGAAGCTTTCTTT.

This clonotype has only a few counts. The CDR3, as DNA: TGTGCTAGTGGAGGAGGGGGCAGTCAGCCCCAGCATTTT. This translates into CASGGGGSQPQHF. The J gene is TRBJ1-5, the V gene TRBV12-3 or TRBV12-4; 7 bases line up with TRBD1. The CDR3 loop spans 13 amino acids.

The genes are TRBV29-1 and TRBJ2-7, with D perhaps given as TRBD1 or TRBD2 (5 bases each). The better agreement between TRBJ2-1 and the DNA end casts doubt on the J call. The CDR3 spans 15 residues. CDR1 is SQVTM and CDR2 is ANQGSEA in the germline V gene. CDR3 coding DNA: TGCAGCGTTGAGGGGTCGGGGCGGACTGACAATGAGCAGTTCTTC. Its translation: CSVEGSGRTDNEQFF.

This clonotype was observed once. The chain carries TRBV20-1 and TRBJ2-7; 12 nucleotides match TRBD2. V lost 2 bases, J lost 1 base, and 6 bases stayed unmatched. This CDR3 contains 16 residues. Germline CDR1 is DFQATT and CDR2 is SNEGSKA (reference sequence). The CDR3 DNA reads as TGCAGTGCTAGACTAGCGGGAGGGCCCAGGTCCTACGAGCAGTACTTC. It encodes CSARLAGGPRSYEQYF.

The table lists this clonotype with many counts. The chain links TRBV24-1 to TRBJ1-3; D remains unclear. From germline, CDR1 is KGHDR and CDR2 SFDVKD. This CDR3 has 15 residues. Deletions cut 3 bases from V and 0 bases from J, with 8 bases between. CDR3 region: CATSDTAVSGNTIYF. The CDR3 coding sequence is TGTGCCACCAGTGATACGGCAGTCTCTGGAAACACCATATATTTT.

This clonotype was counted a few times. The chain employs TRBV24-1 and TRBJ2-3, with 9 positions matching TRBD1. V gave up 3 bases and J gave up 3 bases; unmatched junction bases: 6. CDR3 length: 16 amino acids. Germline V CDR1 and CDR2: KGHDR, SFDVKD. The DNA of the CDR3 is TGTGCCACCAGTGATCCCGGGACAGGGTCTACAGATACGCAGTATTTT. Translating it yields CATSDPGTGSTDTQYF.

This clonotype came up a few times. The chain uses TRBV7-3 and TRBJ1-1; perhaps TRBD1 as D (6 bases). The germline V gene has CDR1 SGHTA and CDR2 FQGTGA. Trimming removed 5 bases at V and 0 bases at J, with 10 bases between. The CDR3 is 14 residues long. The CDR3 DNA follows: TGTGCCAGCAGCATTACAGGGATGAACACTGAAGCTTTCTTT. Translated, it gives CASSITGMNTEAFF.

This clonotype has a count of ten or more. The CDR3 loop reads CASGGQNNQPQHF. CDR3 bases: TGTGCCAGCGGGGGACAGAACAATCAGCCCCAGCATTTT. The chain links TRBV10-3 to TRBJ1-5; TRBD1 matches 7 bases. The germline V gene has CDR1 ENHRY and CDR2 SYGVKD. The CDR3 spans 13 residues. V dropped 10 bases and J dropped 3; count of bases not matched to a gene: 6.

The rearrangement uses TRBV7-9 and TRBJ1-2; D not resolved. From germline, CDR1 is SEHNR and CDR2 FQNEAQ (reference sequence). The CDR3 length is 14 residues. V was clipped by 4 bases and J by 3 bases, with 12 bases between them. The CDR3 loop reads CASSSMDGYYGYTF. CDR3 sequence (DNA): TGTGCCAGCAGCTCGATGGACGGCTACTATGGCTACACCTTC. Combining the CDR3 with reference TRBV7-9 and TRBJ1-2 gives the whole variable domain DTGVSQNPRHKITKRGQNVTFRCDPISEHNRLYWYRQTLGQGPEFLTYFQNEAQLEKSRLLSDRFSAERPKGSFSTLEIQRTEQGDSAMYLCASSSMDGYYGYTFGSGTRLTVV.

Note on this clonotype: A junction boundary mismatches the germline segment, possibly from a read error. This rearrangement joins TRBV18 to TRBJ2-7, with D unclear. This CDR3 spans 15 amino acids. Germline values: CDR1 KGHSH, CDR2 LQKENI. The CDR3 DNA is TGTGCCAGCTCACCATCGACCAGGTCCTCCTCCGAGCAGTACTTC. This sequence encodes CASSPSTRSSSEQYF.

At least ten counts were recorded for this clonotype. CDR3 sequence: CASSLMGGTNTEAFF. The CDR3 DNA follows: TGTGCCAGCAGCTTAATGGGAGGGACAAACACTGAAGCTTTCTTT. V is TRBV7-3 and J is TRBJ1-1, with TRBD1 as a possible D gene (6 bases). This CDR3 spans 15 amino acids. CDR1 and CDR2 from the germline V gene are SGHTA and FQGTGA. The V gene lost 1 base and the J gene lost 2 bases, with 11 bases spanning the gap.